One and the same sample provided the 28 T cell receptor beta chains below, sequenced in a study of cytomegalovirus exposure and HLA in healthy donors. Data came from immunoSEQ multiplex PCR; TCRdb stores just in-frame clones and leaves some out. The data contain over 110,000 clones, 70% to 90% of them singletons. The source material was PBMCs. These receptors originate from a man aged 18 to 30 in good health and CMV-seronegative.

The genes are TRBV7-6 and TRBJ2-5; 9 nucleotides align to TRBD2. Germline V lookup: CDR1 SGHVS, CDR2 FNYEAQ. There are 14 residues in the CDR3. The V gene end was trimmed by 9 bases and the J gene end by 6 bases; junction bases not matched to a gene: 11. CDR3 in DNA: TGTGCCAGTACTGTTAGCGGGAGATTGCAGACCCAGTACTTC. This encodes CASTVSGRLQTQYF.

The chain couples TRBV2 to TRBJ2-1; 7 nucleotides match TRBD2. This CDR3 spans 15 amino acids. CDR1 is SNHLY, CDR2 FYNNEI, per germline. With 5 bases clipped from V and 0 bases from J, the junction kept 4 bases outside the gene matches. The CDR3 DNA follows: TGTGCCAGCAGTTCCGGGACTACCTCCTACAATGAGCAGTTCTTC. Translating it yields CASSSGTTSYNEQFF.

The rearrangement joins TRBV6-6 to TRBJ1-1, with TRBD1 matching over 7 bases. The germline V gene has CDR1 MNHNY and CDR2 SVGAGI (reference sequence). Trimming cost V 2 bases and J 6 bases; bases outside gene matches: 6. The CDR3 totals 14 residues. The CDR3 region has the DNA TGTGCCAGCAGTTACCCCAACAGGGGCGCTGAAGCTTTCTTT. It encodes CASSYPNRGAEAFF.

This rearrangement joins TRBV6-5 to TRBJ1-2, with a weak D call TRBD1 (5 bases). The CDR3 is made up of 13 amino acids. Germline V gives CDR1 MNHEY, CDR2 SVGAGI. V was clipped by 2 bases and J by 5 bases, with 9 bases between them. CDR3 residues: CASSYAGPYGYTF. In DNA, the CDR3 is TGTGCCAGCAGTTACGCAGGGCCTTATGGCTACACCTTC.

The rearrangement joins TRBV7-8 to TRBJ2-7; 7 bases are shared with TRBD2. This CDR3 contains 16 residues. The germline V gene has CDR1 SGHVS and CDR2 FQNEAQ. The junction had 8 bases not matched to a gene; V was cut back by 0 bases and J by 3 bases. CDR3 residues: CASSLAPRLAVYEQYF. The DNA for the CDR3 is TGTGCCAGCAGCTTAGCGCCTCGGCTAGCGGTCTACGAGCAGTACTTC. The whole variable domain, remainder taken from reference TRBV7-8 and TRBJ2-7, is GAGVSQSPRYKVAKRGQDVALRCDPISGHVSLFWYQQALGQGPEFLTYFQNEAQLDKSGLPSDRFFAERPEGSVSTLKIQRTQQEDSAVYLCASSLAPRLAVYEQYFGPGTRLTVT.

The V call is TRBV6-1, the J call TRBJ1-3; unclear D gene. This CDR3 contains 16 residues. Germline loops: CDR1 MNHNS, CDR2 SASEGT. V was pared by 4 bases and J by 0 bases, with 13 bases between. CDR3 nucleotide sequence: TGTGCCAGCAGTGTACTGACGGGGAGCTCTGGAAACACCATATATTTT. Protein sequence: CASSVLTGSSGNTIYF.

The chain uses TRBV6-5 and TRBJ2-2; the D gene is possibly TRBD2 (5 bases). The CDR3 is made up of 14 amino acids. Trimming shortened V by 0 bases and J by 6 bases, and 8 bases separated the two germline ends. Looked up from germline, CDR1 is MNHEY and CDR2 is SVGAGI. The CDR3 DNA sequence: TGTGCCAGCAGTTACTCGAGGGTCCCCGGGGAGCTGTTTTTT. Encoded protein: CASSYSRVPGELFF.

In its sample, this clone was seen once. The chain uses TRBV27 and TRBJ2-5, with no clear D. CDR3 size: 14 residues. The V end lost 5 bases, the J end lost 7 bases, and 17 bases lay between the germline ends. The germline gives CDR1 MNHEY, CDR2 SMNVEV (reference sequence). CDR3: CASSPPLPMATQYF. The CDR3 DNA follows: TGTGCCAGCAGTCCCCCCCTCCCGATGGCGACCCAGTACTTC.

The chain has TRBV5-4 and TRBJ1-1; perhaps TRBD1 as D (6 bases). Trimming removed 0 bases from V and 3 bases from J, with 12 bases in between. This CDR3 is built from 15 residues. In germline, CDR1 is SGHNT, CDR2 YYREEE (reference sequence). The chain's CDR3 is CASSLVGRGDTEAFF. Written as DNA, the CDR3 is TGTGCCAGCAGCTTGGTGGGCAGGGGAGACACTGAAGCTTTCTTT. The entire variable domain, with the rest obtained from reference TRBV5-4 and TRBJ1-1, is as follows: ETGVTQSPTHLIKTRGQQVTLRCSSQSGHNTVSWYQQALGQGPQFIFQYYREEENGRGNFPPRFSGLQFPNYSSELNVNALELDDSALYLCASSLVGRGDTEAFFGQGTRLTVV.

The gene calls are TRBV2 and TRBJ2-7, with a possible D match to TRBD2 (6 bases). Germline lookup yields CDR1 SNHLY and CDR2 FYNNEI. There are 15 residues in the CDR3. With 1 base removed from V and 2 bases from J, the gap between germline ends came to 12 bases. CDR3: CASSEEAGATYEQYF. As DNA, the CDR3 is TGTGCCAGCAGTGAAGAAGCGGGTGCCACCTACGAGCAGTACTTC.

The chain joins TRBV7-9 to TRBJ2-3; D not certain. The CDR3 length is 13 residues. CDR1 SEHNR and CDR2 FQNEAQ come from the germline V gene (reference sequence). V lost 0 bases and J lost 7, with 8 bases in between. The CDR3 coding sequence is TGTGCCAGCAGCTTAGCGCCCTATAATACGCAGTATTTT. Its translation is CASSLAPYNTQYF.

The chain employs TRBV7-7 and TRBJ2-7; 7 bases are a match to TRBD2. The CDR3 sequence is 14 residues long. Germline-derived CDR1 and CDR2 are SSHAT and FNYEAQ (reference sequence). After removal of 1 base from V and 3 bases from J, the junction contained 3 bases not matched to a gene. CDR3 nucleotides: TGTGCCAGCAGCTTAGAAGCGGGGAGCTACGAGCAGTACTTC. Protein: CASSLEAGSYEQYF.

The V call is TRBV7-8, the J call TRBJ1-2; no clear D. The CDR3 is 17 amino acids. V was shortened by 5 bases and J by 4 bases, with 23 bases between the two germline ends. Germline V gene sequence: CDR1 SGHVS, CDR2 FQNEAQ. CDR3 protein: CASSPIGWFLPGYGYTF. For the CDR3, the DNA is TGTGCCAGCAGCCCTATTGGGTGGTTCCTACCAGGCTATGGCTACACCTTC.

The chain is built from TRBV27 and TRBJ1-2; D may be TRBD1 (5 bases). CDR3 size: 19 residues. V dropped 1 base and J dropped 0 bases, with 21 bases sitting between them. The germline gives CDR1 MNHEY, CDR2 SMNVEV (reference sequence). CDR3 sequence: CASSLFPGPSPGPNYGYTF. The CDR3 DNA reads as TGTGCCAGCAGTTTATTTCCAGGGCCGTCGCCCGGCCCTAACTATGGCTACACCTTC.

J is TRBJ2-1 and V is TRBV4-3, with 10 positions matching TRBD2. The CDR3 loop spans 16 amino acids. CDR1 and CDR2 from the germline V gene are LGHNA and YSLEER. V lost 2 bases, J lost 3 bases, and 4 bases stayed unmatched. In DNA, the CDR3 is TGCGCCAGCAGCCAATACCGGACTAGCGGCTACAATGAGCAGTTCTTC. Residues: CASSQYRTSGYNEQFF.

The V and J genes are TRBV20-1 and TRBJ2-7; D is perhaps TRBD2 (6 bases). The CDR3 consists of 11 residues. Germline V gives CDR1 DFQATT, CDR2 SNEGSKA (reference sequence). V was pared by 5 bases and J by 7 bases, with 12 bases between. Here the CDR3 reads CSAGRAGEQYF. The DNA for the CDR3 is TGCAGTGCTGGCAGGGCGGGAGAGCAGTACTTC.

This clone was found a few times. V gene TRBV2 combines with J gene TRBJ2-2, with 8 bases aligning to TRBD2. The germline V gene encodes CDR1 SNHLY and CDR2 FYNNEI. The length of the CDR3 is 15 residues. Trimming cost V 2 bases and J 1 base; bases outside gene matches: 0. This CDR3 is CASSELAGNTGELFF. CDR3 nucleotide sequence: TGTGCCAGCAGTGAACTAGCGGGGAACACCGGGGAGCTGTTTTTT.

This chain joins TRBV27 and TRBJ2-5; D not resolved. The CDR3 runs to 15 residues. Germline V gene data show CDR1 as MNHEY and CDR2 as SMNVEV (reference sequence). V lost 3 bases and J 1 base, leaving 12 bases between the germline ends. CDR3 loop: CASSFLGNSQETQYF. The CDR3 DNA is TGTGCCAGCAGTTTTTTGGGTAACAGCCAAGAGACCCAGTACTTC.

The J gene is TRBJ1-2, the V gene TRBV29-1; D not resolved. Germline V gene data show CDR1 as SQVTM and CDR2 as ANQGSEA. The CDR3 has 14 amino acids. V gave up 1 base and J gave up 4 bases, with 13 bases separating them. The CDR3 reads CSVEVASRGYGYTF. CDR3 sequence (DNA): TGCAGCGTTGAAGTGGCCAGCCGGGGCTATGGCTACACCTTC.

This clone was seen a few times. The chain couples TRBV5-1 to TRBJ2-3; tentative D call: TRBD2 (6 bases). V lost 2 bases to trimming and J lost 3 bases, with 7 bases between them. Germline V gene lookup returns CDR1 SGHRS and CDR2 YFSETQ. The length of the CDR3 is 13 residues. The CDR3 sequence: CASSFGGTDTQYF. DNA of the CDR3: TGCGCCAGCAGCTTCGGGGGAACAGATACGCAGTATTTT.

This clone was seen only a few times. The chain uses TRBV6-1 and TRBJ1-5; D possibly corresponds to TRBD1 (5 bases). V gave up 7 bases and J gave up 0 bases, with 10 bases separating them. From germline, CDR1 is MNHNS and CDR2 SASEGT. CDR3 length: 14 residues. CDR3 protein: CASTQGNSNQPQHF. In DNA form, the CDR3 reads TGTGCCAGCACCCAGGGAAATAGCAATCAGCCCCAGCATTTT.

The chain recombines TRBV13 with TRBJ2-7, with D possibly being TRBD2 (6 bases). Trimming stripped 4 bases from V and 2 bases from J, with 18 bases between. This CDR3 is built from 16 residues. Germline CDR1 and CDR2: PRHDT and FYEKMQ (reference sequence). As DNA, the CDR3 is TGTGCCAGCAGCTCCCTGGGGTGGGGGGTAGCCTACGAGCAGTACTTC. Its translation: CASSSLGWGVAYEQYF. Using reference TRBV13 and TRBJ2-7 for the parts outside the CDR3, the full variable domain is AAGVIQSPRHLIKEKRETATLKCYPIPRHDTVYWYQQGPGQDPQFLISFYEKMQSDKGSIPDRFSAQQFSDYHSELNMSSLELGDSALYFCASSSLGWGVAYEQYFGPGTRLTVT.

This sequence joins TRBV2 and TRBJ2-7, with TRBD2 matching 11 bases. Trimming at V came to 5 bases and at J to 0 bases, leaving 6 bases not matched to a gene. This CDR3 contains 16 residues. Per the germline V gene, CDR1 is SNHLY and CDR2 is FYNNEI. Here the CDR3 reads CASSFFSGGASYEQYF. The DNA for the CDR3 is TGTGCCAGCAGTTTCTTTAGCGGGGGGGCCTCCTACGAGCAGTACTTC.

The genes are TRBV28 and TRBJ2-7, with D tentatively TRBD2 (6 bases). Germline lookup yields CDR1 MDHEN and CDR2 SYDVKM. This CDR3 is 14 amino acids long. The germline V and J ends were trimmed by 3 bases and 4 bases, with 13 bases remaining between them. This CDR3 reads CASSFGPGVYEQYF. DNA for the CDR3: TGTGCCAGCAGTTTTGGCCCGGGGGTATACGAGCAGTACTTC.

The chain employs TRBV29-1 and TRBJ2-1; no definite D call. The V end was cut by 7 bases, the J end by 6 bases, with 10 bases between. The germline CDR1 and CDR2 sequences are SQVTM and ANQGSEA. This CDR3 is 11 amino acids long. CDR3 sequence reads: CSGRLRNEQFF. CDR3 nucleotides: TGCAGCGGTAGACTCCGCAATGAGCAGTTCTTC.

The chain joins TRBV7-2 to TRBJ2-1; D unclear. Germline-derived CDR1 and CDR2 are SGHTA and FQGNSA. The CDR3 is 15 amino acids. With 1 base removed from V and 0 bases from J, the gap between germline ends came to 7 bases. The chain's CDR3 is CASSLEFSSYNEQFF. The CDR3 nucleotides are TGTGCCAGCAGCTTAGAATTTAGCTCCTACAATGAGCAGTTCTTC.

The chain is built from TRBV4-3 and TRBJ2-7; D perhaps matches TRBD2 (6 bases). Trimming removed 3 bases at V and 1 base at J, with 22 bases between. The germline gives CDR1 LGHNA, CDR2 YSLEER. The CDR3 has 18 residues. The CDR3 region is CASSQDFSGSAGSYEQYF. The CDR3 DNA is TGCGCCAGCAGCCAGGACTTCTCCGGTAGCGCGGGGTCCTACGAGCAGTACTTC.

This sequence joins TRBV29-1 and TRBJ2-7, with 7 bases lining up with TRBD2. CDR3 length: 11 amino acids. Germline V CDR1 and CDR2: SQVTM, ANQGSEA. V dropped 4 bases and J dropped 4; count of bases not matched to a gene: 1. CDR3 residues: CSVGAGYEQYF. The DNA of the CDR3 is TGCAGCGTTGGAGCGGGGTACGAGCAGTACTTC.